This is a list of T cell receptor beta chains from one sample in a study of T cells expressing NK-cell markers. TCRdb processed the 5' RACE reads again and assigns one entry to each CDR3 protein, with no DNA. The listing records about 150,000 distinct CDR3 sequences. Specimen: blood T cells: a sorted CD56 or NKG2C T cell subset, CD4+ or CD8+ T cells, or bulk PBMC T cells (not recorded which). Every receptor here comes from a man aged 18 to 30 in good health. CDR3s include the opening cysteine and the closing phenylalanine or tryptophan.

TRBJ1-3	TRBV12-3/TRBV12-4	CASSLKQGASSTGNTIYF
TRBJ1-5	TRBV4-2	CASNQGTGLQPQHF
TRBJ1-2	TRBV19	CASSDGQRSPYGYTF
TRBJ1-1	TRBV7-9	CASSLPSTEAFF
TRBJ1-2	TRBV11-2	CASSLGGHRGHYGYTF
TRBJ2-2	TRBV9	CASSVEHPTGELFF
TRBJ2-3	TRBV4-3	CASSQGRLTFTDTQYF
TRBJ2-1	TRBV30	CAWGSGLDYNEQFF
TRBJ1-6	TRBV11-2	CASSLDPGASSPLHF
TRBJ2-1	TRBV15	CATSRDGRRVFGNNEQFF
TRBJ2-3	TRBV3-1	CASSATSGRTDTQYF
TRBJ2-7	TRBV5-6	CASSLPGSTHYEQYF
TRBJ2-3	TRBV7-9	CASSPDSGPTQYF
TRBJ1-1	TRBV5-6	CASSLGGPRDEAFF
TRBJ1-1	TRBV27	CASSYRGLTEAFF
TRBJ2-3	TRBV20-1	CSADRGSSGISTDTQYF
TRBJ2-1	TRBV30	CAWRVRSNEQFF
TRBJ2-1	TRBV7-9	CASSPTSARGNEQFF
TRBJ2-1	TRBV4-1	CASNHTGGNDNEQFF
TRBJ2-2	TRBV5-6	CASSLGRGPPGELFF
TRBJ2-3	TRBV29-1	CSVEEDREPDTQYF
TRBJ2-3	TRBV14	CASSRKRTDTQYF